These 14 T cell receptor beta chains came from one sample sequenced in a study of T cells in Graves' hyperthyroidism and ophthalmopathy (dated by TCRdb to about 2019). The library was prepared using multiplex PCR. The sequencer was an Illumina HiSeq 2000. The TCR beta CDR3 regions were amplified from RNA transcripts. A first-round RT-PCR of the TCR CDR3 used the HTBI primer set with the Qiagen OneStep RT-PCR kit. Using fastp at Q25 and MiXCR, TCRdb reprocessed the public reads and kept productive beta chains. Each CDR3 protein gets just one entry, which takes the most common genes and DNA from the rows behind it. This sample is represented by roughly 45,000 distinct CDR3 sequences; 45% to 50% of them were singletons. Of the sample, roughly 32% is held by the ten largest clones. The material sequenced was peripheral blood or thyroid tissue (not recorded which). The receptors come from a woman aged 50 to 60 with Graves' hyperthyroidism.

This clonotype was recorded many times. With a much larger clone just one base away, this may be a read error. Because it lacks the conserved phenylalanine or tryptophan at the end, this CDR3 is likely a read error. The genes are TRBV10-2 and TRBJ1-1, with unresolved D. With 5 bases removed from V and 10 bases from J, the gap between germline ends came to 20 bases. This CDR3 contains 14 residues. Germline loops: CDR1 WSHSY, CDR2 SAAADI. The CDR3 nucleotides are TGCGCCAGCAGTTTCTCTTCCTCAAGATGGGGAGCTTTCCTT. Protein product: CASSFSSSRWGAFL.

The rearrangement uses TRBV19 and TRBJ1-5; D possibly corresponds to TRBD1 (6 bases). V was cut by 3 bases and J by 2 bases, with 8 bases left in between. CDR1 LNHDA and CDR2 SQIVND come from the germline V gene (reference sequence). The CDR3 has 14 amino acids. The CDR3: CASSITGRNQPQHF. In DNA, the CDR3 is TGTGCCAGTAGTATTACAGGGCGCAATCAGCCCCAGCATTTT.

In nucleotides, the CDR3 is TGTGCCAGCAGTGAGCAGGGATGCTACGAGCAGTACTTC. Its protein product is CASSEQGCYEQYF. This chain uses TRBV12-3 or TRBV12-4 with TRBJ2-7; D possibly corresponds to TRBD1 (5 bases). The CDR3 has 13 amino acids. Trimming left V 5 bases short and J 3 bases short, with 11 bases between.

V and J are TRBV24-1 and TRBJ1-2; 9 bases are shared with TRBD1. The J segment lost 1 base and the V segment lost 3 bases, leaving 5 bases of the junction unmatched. Germline V CDR1 and CDR2: KGHDR, SFDVKD. There are 16 residues in the CDR3. CDR3 coding DNA: TGTGCCACCAGTGATACCGGGACAGGGCATAACTATGGCTACACCTTC. Translation gives CATSDTGTGHNYGYTF.

At least ten counts were recorded for this clonotype. The rearrangement joins TRBV20-1 to TRBJ2-5; D might be TRBD1 or TRBD2, each matching 5 bases. This CDR3 spans 14 amino acids. Trimming pared 5 bases from V and 5 bases from J, leaving 18 bases between. The germline V gene has CDR1 DFQATT and CDR2 SNEGSKA (reference sequence). The CDR3 DNA sequence: TGCAGTGCTGCCGGGACCGACCTTCACGAGACCCAGTACTTC. As protein: CSAAGTDLHETQYF.

The chain carries TRBV11-2 and TRBJ2-7, with 13 bases lining up with TRBD2. Looked up from germline, CDR1 is SGHAT and CDR2 is FQNNGV. Trimming took 1 base from V and 6 from J; bases not matched to a gene: 3. The CDR3 runs 15 residues. The DNA for the CDR3 is TGTGCCAGCAGCTTAGGTGGACTAGCGGGAGTCGAGCAGTACTTC. This gives the protein CASSLGGLAGVEQYF.

This chain connects TRBV27 to TRBJ1-5; D is unresolved. This CDR3 comprises 15 residues. Germline assignment: CDR1 MNHEY and CDR2 SMNVEV (reference sequence). The V end lost 6 bases, the J end lost 1 base, and 13 bases lay between the germline ends. The CDR3 region has the DNA TGTGCCAGCAGGGAGAATGGGGTGAGCAATCAGCCCCAGCATTTT. Encoded protein: CASRENGVSNQPQHF.

This clonotype was counted many times. This rearrangement joins TRBV11-1 to TRBJ1-2, with D maybe TRBD1 (5 bases). V gave up 5 bases and J gave up 2 bases, with 12 bases separating them. Germline-derived CDR1 and CDR2 are SGHAT and FQDESV (reference sequence). The CDR3 is 14 amino acids. CDR3 in amino acids: CASSRGQGNYGYTF. The CDR3 nucleotides are TGTGCCAGCAGCCGAGGGCAGGGAAACTATGGCTACACCTTC.

The CDR3 protein is CASDTGRPTSSYNSPLHF. Written as DNA, the CDR3 is TGTGCCAGCGACACGGGGAGACCAACGAGCTCCTATAATTCACCCCTCCACTTT. The chain links TRBV6-1 to TRBJ1-6, with unresolved D. CDR1 and CDR2 from the germline V gene are MNHNS and SASEGT. Deletions cut 8 bases from V and 0 bases from J, with 20 bases between. The CDR3 extends over 18 amino acids.

The gene calls are TRBV7-9 and TRBJ1-2, with D maybe TRBD1 (5 bases). The CDR3 spans 12 residues. Germline CDR1 is SEHNR and CDR2 is FQNEAQ (reference sequence). V dropped 2 bases and J dropped 12 bases, with 13 bases sitting between them. CDR3 nucleotide sequence: TGTGCCAGCAGCTTATCAGGTGGGGGGGACACCTTC. Its translation: CASSLSGGGDTF.

This clonotype was seen ten or more times. This may be a read error: a much more frequent sequence differs by one nucleotide. It is unclear where the CDR3 begins or ends on the DNA, so no DNA is shown, and the CDR3 is as TCRdb lists it. The chain recombines TRBV29-1 with TRBJ1-4; whether TRBD1, the table's D call, matches the DNA was not checked. Germline loops: CDR1 SQVTM, CDR2 ANQGSEA. The CDR3 contains 11 residues when both ends are counted. The CDR3 loop reads CSVEFAQGSFF.

This chain uses TRBV10-3 with TRBJ2-5; 10 nucleotides agree with TRBD2. From germline, CDR1 is ENHRY and CDR2 SYGVKD. The CDR3 length is 14 residues. V shed 1 base, J shed 5 bases, and the junction held 1 base outside the gene matches. DNA of the CDR3: TGTGCCATCAGTGAGTTTAGCGGGAGGGAGACCCAGTACTTC. Residues: CAISEFSGRETQYF.

This clonotype showed up just once. The junction does not match germline at one end; this may be a read error. The chain uses TRBV6-5 and TRBJ1-2; D perhaps matches TRBD1 (6 bases). CDR3 length: 16 residues. Germline-derived CDR1 and CDR2 are MNHEY and SVGAGI. CDR3 in amino acids: CASSYVTSGERYGYIF. The CDR3 bases are TGTGCCAGCAGTTACGTAACGTCAGGGGAGCGCTACGGCTACATCTTC.

Worth noting for this clonotype: One end of the junction does not line up with germline, which may come from a read error. The rearrangement uses TRBV4-1 and TRBJ2-7; D unclear. Germline values: CDR1 MGHRA, CDR2 YSYEKL. The CDR3 is 15 residues long. The CDR3, as DNA: TGCGCCAGCAGCCCGGATTTGCGAACCCCCTACGAGCGGTACTTC. Amino acids: CASSPDLRTPYERYF.